The entry below gives a single T cell receptor (beta chain) sequence along with its context. The antigen is unknown. Source material for PBMCs was roughly 10 ml fresh peripheral blood. These data belong to a study of T cells in Graves' hyperthyroidism and ophthalmopathy. Findings and caveats of the study: Ophthalmopathy, which appeared later, was predicted by the model a median approximately 6 months before onset. Most thyroid clonotypes with frequency above 0.001 were detected in blood.

The CDR3 runs to 15 residues. Trimming removed 5 bases at V and 3 bases at J, with 14 bases between. Germline V gene sequence: CDR1 SGHTA, CDR2 FQGNSA. Amplified TCR beta CDR3 regions derived from RNA transcripts. RT-PCR in the first round (using the HTBI primer set) targeted the TCR CDR3. Via MiXCR, TCRdb re-called the multiplex PCR reads, giving one row per CDR3 protein. Of hundreds of thousands of distinct CDR3 sequences listed, less than 25% are singletons. This sequence was found in a man younger than 40 with Graves' ophthalmopathy. V gene TRBV7-2 combines with J gene TRBJ1-3; D is possibly TRBD1 (6 bases). Source material: blood. CDR3 amino acids: CASSAGGAGGNTIYF. The CDR3 region has the DNA TGTGCCAGCAGCGCCGGGGGCGCGGGTGGAAACACCATATATTTT.